Presented here are 3 T cell receptor beta chains from one specimen sequenced in a study of T-cell memory formation after mild COVID-19 (dated by TCRdb to the early 2020s). Library generation was performed with 5' RACE. Sequencer: Illumina NovaSeq 6000. Starting from the raw public reads, TCRdb applied fastp trimming at Q25, assembled clones with MiXCR and retained in-frame beta chains. Every distinct CDR3 protein forms one entry, paired with its most common genes and DNA. The sample records about 57,000 distinct CDR3 sequences, 10% to 15% of which are singletons. The top ten constitute about 25% of the sample. Sequences were obtained from PBMCs or a T cell subset sorted from them (not recorded which). These receptors were obtained from a man aged 18 to 30 who had mild COVID-19 (a few samples of this study predate the infection). The sample titles of this study are shuffled in the database, so cell type and time point are left out; the donor was told from shared clones.

The chain has TRBV7-9 and TRBJ2-7, with no clear D. The V gene lost 5 bases and the J gene lost 0 bases, with 8 bases spanning the gap. From germline, CDR1 is SEHNR and CDR2 FQNEAQ (reference sequence). This CDR3 is 13 amino acids long. The CDR3 is CASSLSASYEQYV. The CDR3 DNA sequence: TGTGCCAGCAGCCTATCAGCCTCCTACGAGCAGTACGTC.

The chain carries TRBV6-5 and TRBJ2-2; TRBD1 or TRBD2 may be the D gene (5 bases each). This CDR3 comprises 14 residues. Between the trimmed V and J ends, which lost 8 bases and 2 bases, there was a span of 12 bases. Germline V lookup: CDR1 MNHEY, CDR2 SVGAGI. CDR3 in amino acids: CASCWGRNTGELFF. CDR3 nucleotide sequence: TGTGCCAGCTGTTGGGGGAGAAACACCGGGGAGCTGTTTTTT.

Many counts were recorded for this clonotype. The V gene is TRBV7-9, the J gene TRBJ2-3; 7 bases align to TRBD2. CDR1 SEHNR and CDR2 FQNEAQ come from the germline V gene (reference sequence). Trimming removed 4 bases from V and 6 bases from J; junction bases left unmatched: 13. The CDR3 contains 16 residues. The CDR3: CASSSAASGLLDTQYF. Here the CDR3 DNA reads TGTGCCAGCAGCTCGGCGGCTAGCGGACTGTTGGATACGCAGTATTTT. Together with reference TRBV7-9 and TRBJ2-3, the CDR3 gives the full variable domain: DTGVSQNPRHKITKRGQNVTFRCDPISEHNRLYWYRQTLGQGPEFLTYFQNEAQLEKSRLLSDRFSAERPKGSFSTLEIQRTEQGDSAMYLCASSSAASGLLDTQYFGPGTRLTVL.